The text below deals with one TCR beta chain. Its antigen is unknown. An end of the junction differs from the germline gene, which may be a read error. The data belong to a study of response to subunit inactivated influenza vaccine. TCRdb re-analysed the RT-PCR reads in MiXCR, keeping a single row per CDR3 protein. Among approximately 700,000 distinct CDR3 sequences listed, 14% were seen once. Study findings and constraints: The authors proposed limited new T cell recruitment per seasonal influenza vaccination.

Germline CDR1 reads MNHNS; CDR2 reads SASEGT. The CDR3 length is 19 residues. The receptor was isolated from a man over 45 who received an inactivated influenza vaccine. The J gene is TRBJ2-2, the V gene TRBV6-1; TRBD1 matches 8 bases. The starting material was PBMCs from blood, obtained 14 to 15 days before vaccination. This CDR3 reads CASSEDSPGQGWDTGELLF. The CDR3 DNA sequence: TGTGCCAGCAGTGAAGACTCTCCAGGACAGGGATGGGACACCGGGGAGCTGCTTTTT.